The 2 T cell receptor beta chains presented below share a single source sample, sequenced in a study of T cells in Graves' hyperthyroidism and ophthalmopathy. Amplification yielded TCR beta CDR3 regions, with RNA transcripts as the source. The HTBI set primed first-round TCR CDR3 RT-PCR. TCRdb re-derived calls from the multiplex PCR reads in MiXCR, one entry per CDR3 protein. This sample has around 290,000 distinct CDR3 sequences, with over 15% found just once. The sample taken for sequencing was blood. These receptors were taken from a woman in her sixties or seventies with Graves' ophthalmopathy.

This clonotype has ten or more counts. CDR3 in DNA: TGCGCCAGCATAAGGACAGGGGAAAACACTGAAGCTTTCTTT. It yields the protein CASIRTGENTEAFF. This sequence joins TRBV5-1 and TRBJ1-1; 9 nucleotides align to TRBD1. The J segment lost 2 bases and the V segment lost 6 bases, leaving 5 bases of the junction unmatched. The CDR3 is 14 residues long. CDR1 and CDR2 (germline): SGHRS, YFSETQ.

This clonotype occurred a few times. A read error may explain this, as a much larger clone is one base away. The gene calls are TRBV3-1 and TRBJ1-4; tentative D call: TRBD1 (6 bases). The CDR3 loop spans 14 amino acids. Germline V gene data show CDR1 as LGHDT and CDR2 as YNNKEL (reference sequence). CDR3 bases: TGTGCCAGCAGTCCGCTCCGGGACAATGAAAAACTGCTTTTT. It codes for CASSPLRDNEKLLF.